Following are 12 T cell receptor beta chains from one sample sequenced in a study of blood T cell repertoires in COVID-19. Sequencing used immunoSEQ multiplex PCR; TCRdb keeps in-frame clones, though not all of them. The repertoire holds approximately 90,000 clones, about nine tenths seen once, with 4.5% to 6% in the top ten. Sequenced input: peripheral blood. These receptors were obtained from a woman aged 80 or over with acute or convalescent COVID-19.

The rearrangement joins TRBV5-6 to TRBJ1-2; unclear D gene. Trimming took off 4 bases at V and 4 bases at J, with 20 bases between the two ends. CDR1 SGHDT and CDR2 YYEEEE come from the germline V gene. The CDR3 loop spans 16 amino acids. CDR3 nucleotide sequence: TGTGCCAGCAGCAGTGGGAGTCTATCAGCAAGCTATGGCTACACCTTC. It codes for CASSSGSLSASYGYTF. The full variable domain, with the rest looked up from reference TRBV5-6 and TRBJ1-2, is DAGVTQSPTHLIKTRGQQVTLRCSPKSGHDTVSWYQQALGQGPQFIFQYYEEEERQRGNFPDRFSGHQFPNYSSELNVNALLLGDSALYLCASSSGSLSASYGYTFGSGTRLTVV.

The CDR3 DNA is TGTGCCAGCAGCGTAGCCCCCGGACAGGGGAACTATGGCTACACCTTC. Protein: CASSVAPGQGNYGYTF. The chain carries TRBV9 and TRBJ1-2, with TRBD1 matching over 9 bases. V shed 0 bases and J 2 bases; nucleotides not matched to a gene: 5. The CDR3 is 16 residues long. Per germline, CDR1 SGDLS and CDR2 YYNGEE.

Here the CDR3 reads CASSPRTGSPAYTQYF. The DNA of the CDR3 is TGTGCCAGCAGCCCACGGACAGGCTCTCCCGCTTATACGCAGTATTTT. The chain is built from TRBV21-1 and TRBJ2-3; the table's D call TRBD1 went unverified against the DNA. TRBV21-1 is annotated as a pseudogene. This CDR3 spans 16 amino acids.

This chain joins TRBV14 and TRBJ2-1; D is uncertain. The CDR3 is made up of 16 amino acids. Germline values: CDR1 SGHDN, CDR2 FVKESK. Trimming stripped 5 bases from V and 0 bases from J, with 14 bases between. Here the CDR3 DNA reads TGTGCCAGCAGCTCGACCTTAACAGACTCCTACAATGAGCAGTTCTTC. This translates into CASSSTLTDSYNEQFF.

The V and J genes are TRBV7-2 and TRBJ1-4, with 7 bases matching TRBD1. CDR1 is SGHTA and CDR2 is FQGNSA in the germline V gene. The CDR3 length is 14 residues. The V segment lost 5 bases and the J segment 5 bases; nucleotides outside the gene matches: 5. CDR3 loop: CASSRGQQNEKLFF. The CDR3, as DNA: TGTGCCAGCAGCCGGGGACAGCAGAATGAAAAACTGTTTTTT.

This chain links TRBV29-1 with TRBJ2-1; 9 bases match TRBD2. Germline V gives CDR1 SQVTM, CDR2 ANQGSEA. This CDR3 has 16 residues. V shed 2 bases and J 7 bases; nucleotides not matched to a gene: 12. The CDR3, as DNA: TGCAGCGTTGAAACTCTCAGCGGGAGGACCCGGAATGAGCAGTTCTTC. It specifies CSVETLSGRTRNEQFF.

This clone occurred a few times. The chain uses TRBV28 and TRBJ1-4, with 10 bases identical to TRBD1. V lost 0 bases to trimming and J lost 3 bases; unmatched junction nucleotides: 10. CDR3 length: 19 residues. Germline loops: CDR1 MDHEN, CDR2 SYDVKM. The DNA of the CDR3 is TGTGCCAGCAGTTTATGGCTCTCGGGACAGGGGATAGCTAATGAAAAACTGTTTTTT. Translating gives CASSLWLSGQGIANEKLFF.

V and J are TRBV5-1 and TRBJ2-3; possibly TRBD2 for D (6 bases). Trimming removed 8 bases from V and 0 bases from J, with 10 bases in between. The length of the CDR3 is 13 residues. The germline CDR1 and CDR2 sequences are SGHRS and YFSETQ. The CDR3 nucleotides read TGCGCCAGTTCAGGGACTAGCACAGATACGCAGTATTTT. Amino acids: CASSGTSTDTQYF.

The chain uses TRBV9 and TRBJ2-3; 12 bases agree with TRBD2. J lost 4 bases, V lost 4 bases, and 10 bases had no gene match. The CDR3 totals 17 residues. The V gene's germline CDR1 is SGDLS and CDR2 YYNGEE. The CDR3: CASSPGLAGGPSDTQYF. The DNA of the CDR3 is TGTGCCAGCAGCCCCGGGCTAGCGGGGGGGCCATCAGATACGCAGTATTTT. Complete variable domain (other parts from reference TRBV9 and TRBJ2-3): DSGVTQTPKHLITATGQRVTLRCSPRSGDLSVYWYQQSLDQGLQFLIQYYNGEERAKGNILERFSAQQFPDLHSELNLSSLELGDSALYFCASSPGLAGGPSDTQYFGPGTRLTVL.

This clone was detected only a few times. The chain links TRBV19 to TRBJ2-6; TRBD1 agrees at 8 bases. CDR1 is LNHDA and CDR2 is SQIVND in the germline V gene (reference sequence). V was clipped by 4 bases and J by 4 bases; unmatched bases: 6. The CDR3 runs to 16 residues. The CDR3, as DNA: TGTGCCAGTAGTACCGCAGGGGGCTTAGGGGCCAACGTCCTGACTTTC. It yields the protein CASSTAGGLGANVLTF.

This rearrangement joins TRBV3-1 (or the pseudogene TRBV3-2) to TRBJ2-3; no definite D call. This CDR3 spans 14 amino acids. Trimming removed 0 bases at V and 6 bases at J, with 10 bases between. Germline CDR1 and CDR2: LGHDT and YNNKEL (reference sequence). The CDR3 nucleotides are TGTGCCAGCAGCCAAGACGATCTGCGGGATACGCAGTATTTT. It encodes CASSQDDLRDTQYF.

This chain links TRBV7-8 with TRBJ1-1; D gene unclear. From germline, CDR1 is SGHVS and CDR2 FQNEAQ. V shed 3 bases and J shed 3 bases, with 14 bases lying between them. This CDR3 is built from 15 residues. In DNA form, the CDR3 reads TGTGCCAGCAGCTTGCCAGGTAGACCGGACACTGAAGCTTTCTTT. Protein product: CASSLPGRPDTEAFF.